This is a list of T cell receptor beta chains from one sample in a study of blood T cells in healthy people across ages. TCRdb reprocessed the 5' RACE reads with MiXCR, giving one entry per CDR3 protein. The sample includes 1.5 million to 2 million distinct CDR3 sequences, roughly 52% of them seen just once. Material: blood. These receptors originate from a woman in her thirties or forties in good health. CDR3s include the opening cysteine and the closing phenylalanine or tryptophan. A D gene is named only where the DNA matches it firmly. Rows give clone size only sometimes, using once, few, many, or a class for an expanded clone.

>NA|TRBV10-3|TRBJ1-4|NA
TGTGCCATCAGTGTGTCGCGGGGCCCTCAACGGGAAAAACTGTTTTTT
CAISVSRGPQREKLFF
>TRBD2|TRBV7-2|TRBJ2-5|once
TGTGCCAGCAGCTTCTCGACTAGCGGTAGGGGCGAGACCCAGTACTTC
CASSFSTSGRGETQYF
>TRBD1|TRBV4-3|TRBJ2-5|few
TGCGCCAGCAGCCAAGATGGGGGACAGGCCAGGGCCCAGTACTTC
CASSQDGGQARAQYF
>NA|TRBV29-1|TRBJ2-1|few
TGCAGCGTTCGCGGGTCTAACTACAATGAGCAGTTCTTC
CSVRGSNYNEQFF
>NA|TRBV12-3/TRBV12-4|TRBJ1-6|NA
TGTGCCAGCAGTTTGGGAGGGGGTCCGGATTCACCCCTCCACTTT
CASSLGGGPDSPLHF
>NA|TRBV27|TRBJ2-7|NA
TGTGCCAGCAGTTTATCGCTTCCTCGGGACGGATTCTACGAGCAGTACTTC
CASSLSLPRDGFYEQYF
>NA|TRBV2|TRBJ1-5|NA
TGTGCCAGCAGTGGCGGAGGGACGGGCAATCAGCCCCAGCATTTT
CASSGGGTGNQPQHF
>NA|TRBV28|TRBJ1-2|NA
TGTGCCAGCAGTTTATGGGCAACGGAGTTCTACTATGGCTACACCTTC
CASSLWATEFYYGYTF
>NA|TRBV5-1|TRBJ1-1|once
TGCGCCAGCAGGGGACGGGGGATGAACACTGAAGCTTTCTTT
CASRGRGMNTEAFF
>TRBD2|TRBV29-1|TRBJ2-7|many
TGCAGCGTTGGAGTAGCGGGGGGTTCATACGAGCAGTACTTC
CSVGVAGGSYEQYF
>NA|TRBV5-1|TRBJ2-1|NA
TGCGCCAGCAGCTTGGCCGTGAGCGCCTACAATGAGCAGTTCTTC
CASSLAVSAYNEQFF
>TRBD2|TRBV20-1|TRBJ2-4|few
TGCAGTGCTGGTGACGCTAGACTAGCGGGAGTAGCCAAAAACATTCAGTACTTC
CSAGDARLAGVAKNIQYF
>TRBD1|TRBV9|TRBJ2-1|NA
TGTGCCAGCAGCCCCCAGTCAACCGGGACAGGGAGGAGGAATGAGCAGTTCTTC
CASSPQSTGTGRRNEQFF
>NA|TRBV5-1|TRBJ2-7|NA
TGCGCCAGCAGCACCGGGACGGAGGGGACCGAGCAGTACTTC
CASSTGTEGTEQYF
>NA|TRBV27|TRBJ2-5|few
TGTGCCAGCAGTTTTGCAGGCAATGAGCAGTACTTC
CASSFAGNEQYF
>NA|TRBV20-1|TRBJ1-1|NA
TGCAGTGCTAGAGATAATGGACAGTTGAACACTGAAGCTTTCTTT
CSARDNGQLNTEAFF
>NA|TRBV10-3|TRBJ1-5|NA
TGTGCCATCAGTGAGTCCGGCAGTTTTTATCAGCCCCAGCATTTT
CAISESGSFYQPQHF
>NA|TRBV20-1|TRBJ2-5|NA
TGCAGTGCTAGAGAAGGGGACCTAGAGACCCAGTACTTC
CSAREGDLETQYF
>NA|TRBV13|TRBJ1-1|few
TGTGCCAGCAGCTCGAGACAGGTGGGGACTGAAGCTTTCTTT
CASSSRQVGTEAFF
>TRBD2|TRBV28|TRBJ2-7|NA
TGTGCCAGCCGTCGACAGGCGGGGGGAACCGAGCAGTACTTC
CASRRQAGGTEQYF
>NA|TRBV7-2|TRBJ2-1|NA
TGTGCCAGCAGCCCCAACGGGGCTCTAAGCTCCTACAATGAGCAGTTCTTC
CASSPNGALSSYNEQFF
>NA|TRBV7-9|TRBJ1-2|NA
TGTGCCAGCAGCTCACAGGGTAGGGATCCAGCTAACTATGGCTACACCTTC
CASSSQGRDPANYGYTF
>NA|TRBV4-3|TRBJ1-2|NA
TGCGCCAGCAGCCAAGAGGACCGGGCCCTACATGGCTACACCTTC
CASSQEDRALHGYTF
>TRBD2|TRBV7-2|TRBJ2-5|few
TGTGCCAGCAGCCCAGGGGTAGCGGGGGGGAGAGAGACCCAGTACTTC
CASSPGVAGGRETQYF
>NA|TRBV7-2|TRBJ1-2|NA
TGTGCCAGCAGCTTCGGGCGACAGAGCCATGGCTACACCTTC
CASSFGRQSHGYTF
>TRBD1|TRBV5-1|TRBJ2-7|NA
TGCGCCAGCGGCTTTGACAGGGACTACGAGCAGTACTTC
CASGFDRDYEQYF
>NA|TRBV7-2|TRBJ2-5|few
TGTGCCAGCAGCTCCGTGGGTAGAGAGACCCAGTACTTC
CASSSVGRETQYF
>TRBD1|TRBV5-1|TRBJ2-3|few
TGCGCCAGCAGCAAGAAGGACAGGGCAGCAGATACGCAGTATTTT
CASSKKDRAADTQYF
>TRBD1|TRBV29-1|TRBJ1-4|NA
TGCAGCGGCCTTCAGGGGGACGAAAAACTGTTTTTT
CSGLQGDEKLFF
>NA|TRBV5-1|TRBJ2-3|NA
TGCGCCAGCAAGGAAACGGCTAGCACAGAGACGCAGTATTTT
CASKETASTETQYF
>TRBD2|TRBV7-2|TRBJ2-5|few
TGTGCCAGCAGCTTAGGAGGTAGCGGGGGGCTACAGACCCAGTACTTC
CASSLGGSGGLQTQYF
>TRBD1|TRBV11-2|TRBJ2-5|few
TGTGCCAGTAGTACGACAGGGTTGGAGACCCAGTACTTC
CASSTTGLETQYF
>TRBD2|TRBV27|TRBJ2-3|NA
TGTGCCAGCAGTCCTTTTCTCTTGACTAGCGGGGGGACCACAGATACGCAGTATTTT
CASSPFLLTSGGTTDTQYF
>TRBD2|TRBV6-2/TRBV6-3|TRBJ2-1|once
TGTGCCAGCAGTGGGCCGGGACTACCGTTCTTC
CASSGPGLPFF
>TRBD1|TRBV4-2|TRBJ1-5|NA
TGTGCCAGCAGCCAAGAGATCAGGGGGGCGGGCAATCAGCCCCAGCATTTT
CASSQEIRGAGNQPQHF
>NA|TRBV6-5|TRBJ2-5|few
TGTGCCAGCAGCCTTCGTCCGGGTCCCCCTGTTGGGACCCAGTACTTC
CASSLRPGPPVGTQYF
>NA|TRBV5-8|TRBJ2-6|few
TGTGCCAGCAGCCTGGGTGACATCTCTGGGGCCAACGTCCTGACTTTC
CASSLGDISGANVLTF
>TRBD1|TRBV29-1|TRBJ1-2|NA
TGCAGCGTTGAAGACCTCGGACAGGGCAACTATGGCTACACCTTC
CSVEDLGQGNYGYTF
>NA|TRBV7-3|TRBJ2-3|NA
TGTGCCAGCAGCTTGGGTACAATACTGCTCACAGATACGCAGTATTTT
CASSLGTILLTDTQYF
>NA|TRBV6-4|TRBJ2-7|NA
TGTGCCAGCAGTGACTCCAGACAGGGAGGGTACAATGAGCAGTACTTC
CASSDSRQGGYNEQYF
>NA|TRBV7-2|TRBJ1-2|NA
TGTGCCAGCAGCTTGGTTCCAGGGGATCCGTATGGCTACACCTTC
CASSLVPGDPYGYTF
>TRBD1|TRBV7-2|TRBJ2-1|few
TGTGCCAGCAGCTTAGCTGGACAGGGTCTATACGAGCAGTTCTTC
CASSLAGQGLYEQFF
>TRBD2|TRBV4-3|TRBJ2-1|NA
TGCGCCGGCAGCCAAGAGGCGGGGGGTGGCAATGAGCAGTTCTTC
CAGSQEAGGGNEQFF